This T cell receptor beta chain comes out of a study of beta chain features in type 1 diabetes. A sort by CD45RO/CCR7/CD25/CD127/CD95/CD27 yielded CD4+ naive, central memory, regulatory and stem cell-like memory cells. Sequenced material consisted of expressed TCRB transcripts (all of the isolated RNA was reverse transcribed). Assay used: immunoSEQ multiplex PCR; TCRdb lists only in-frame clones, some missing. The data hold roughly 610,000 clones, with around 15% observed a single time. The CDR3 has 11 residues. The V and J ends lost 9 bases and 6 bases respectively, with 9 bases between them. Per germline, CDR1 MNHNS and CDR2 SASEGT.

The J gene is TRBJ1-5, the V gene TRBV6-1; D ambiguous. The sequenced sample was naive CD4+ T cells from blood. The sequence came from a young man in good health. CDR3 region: CARGRAQPQHF. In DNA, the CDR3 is TGTGCCAGAGGGAGAGCTCAGCCCCAGCATTTT.